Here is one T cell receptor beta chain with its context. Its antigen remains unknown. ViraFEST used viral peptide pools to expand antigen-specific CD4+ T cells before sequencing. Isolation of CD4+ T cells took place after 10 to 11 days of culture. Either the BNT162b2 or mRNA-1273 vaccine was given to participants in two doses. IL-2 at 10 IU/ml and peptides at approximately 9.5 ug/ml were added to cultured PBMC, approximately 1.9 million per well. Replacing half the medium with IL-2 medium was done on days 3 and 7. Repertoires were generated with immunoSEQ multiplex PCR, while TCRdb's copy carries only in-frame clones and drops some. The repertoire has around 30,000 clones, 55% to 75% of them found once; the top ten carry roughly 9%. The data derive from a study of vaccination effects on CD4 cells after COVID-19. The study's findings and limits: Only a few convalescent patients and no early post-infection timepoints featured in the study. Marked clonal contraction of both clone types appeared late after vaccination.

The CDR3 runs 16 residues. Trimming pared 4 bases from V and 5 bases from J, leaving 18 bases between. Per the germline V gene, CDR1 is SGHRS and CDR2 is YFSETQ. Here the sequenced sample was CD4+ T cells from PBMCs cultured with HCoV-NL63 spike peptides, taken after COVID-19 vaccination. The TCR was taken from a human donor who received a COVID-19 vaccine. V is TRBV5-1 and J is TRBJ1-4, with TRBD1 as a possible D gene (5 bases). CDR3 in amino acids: CASSPVGGTQNEKLFF. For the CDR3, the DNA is TGCGCCAGCAGCCCCGTGGGGGGGACCCAAAATGAAAAACTGTTTTTT.